This T cell receptor (beta chain) was sequenced in a study of blood T cell repertoires in COVID-19. At the level of the study: PBMCs, B-cell-depleted T cells, or T cells provided the cDNA or gDNA that made up the material.

Assignments of participants to cohorts depended upon their own reported clinical history. Germline V lookup: CDR1 SGHDT, CDR2 YYEEEE. The V end was cut by 4 bases, the J end by 7 bases, with 18 bases between. The CDR3 runs to 15 residues. In the original workflow: Estimates of nucleated cell counts were drawn from the amplification of reference gene primers. Repertoires were generated with immunoSEQ multiplex PCR, while TCRdb's copy carries only in-frame clones and drops some. V, J and clone size were drawn from that table, and D and trimming were deduced from the DNA. The data show around 220,000 clones, with 70% to 90% seen just once and under 15% held by the top ten.

Input material: PBMCs or T cells enriched from blood (not recorded which). This TCR was sampled from a woman between 50 and 59 years old with acute COVID-19. This chain uses TRBV5-6 with TRBJ1-3; D call uncertain. The CDR3 is CASSLIRGTSNTIYF. DNA for the CDR3: TGTGCCAGCAGCCTTATACGGGGAACCTCCAACACCATATATTTT.